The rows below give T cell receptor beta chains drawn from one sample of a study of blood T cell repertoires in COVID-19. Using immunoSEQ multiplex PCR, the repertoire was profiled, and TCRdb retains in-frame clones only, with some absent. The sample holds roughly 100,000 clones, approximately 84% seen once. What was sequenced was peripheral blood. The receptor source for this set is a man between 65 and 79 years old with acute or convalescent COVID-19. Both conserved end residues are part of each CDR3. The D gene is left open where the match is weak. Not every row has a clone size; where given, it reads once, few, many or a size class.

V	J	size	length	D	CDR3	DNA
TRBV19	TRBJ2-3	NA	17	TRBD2	CASSILSGGALGDTQYF	TGTGCCAGTAGTATTCTTAGCGGGGGGGCCCTGGGGGATACGCAGTATTTT
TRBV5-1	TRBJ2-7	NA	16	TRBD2	CASRQQAGVISYEQYF	TGCGCCAGCAGACAACAAGCGGGGGTAATCTCCTACGAGCAGTACTTC
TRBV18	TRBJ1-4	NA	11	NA	CASSPGEKLFF	TGTGCCAGCTCACCCGGTGAAAAACTGTTTTTT
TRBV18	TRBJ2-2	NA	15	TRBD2	CASSPGLQNTGELFF	TGTGCCAGCTCACCGGGACTACAGAACACCGGGGAGCTGTTTTTT
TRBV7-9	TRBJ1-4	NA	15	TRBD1	CASSSRQGANEKLFF	TGTGCCAGCAGCTCCCGACAGGGGGCTAATGAAAAACTGTTTTTT
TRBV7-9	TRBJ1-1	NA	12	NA	CASSIRQFEAFF	TGTGCCAGCAGCATACGACAGTTTGAAGCTTTCTTT
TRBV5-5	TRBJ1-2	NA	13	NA	CASSLSVNYGYTF	TGTGCCAGCAGCTTGAGCGTCAACTATGGCTACACCTTC
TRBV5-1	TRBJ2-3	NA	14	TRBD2	CASRLAGNTDTQYF	TGCGCCAGCCGACTAGCGGGAAACACAGATACGCAGTATTTT
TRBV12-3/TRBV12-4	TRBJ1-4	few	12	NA	CASSLTGGKLFF	TGTGCCAGCAGTTTGACGGGTGGAAAACTGTTTTTT
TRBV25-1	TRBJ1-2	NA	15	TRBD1	CASSNGTGLFWDYTF	TGTGCCAGCAGTAACGGGACAGGGCTGTTCTGGGACTACACCTTC
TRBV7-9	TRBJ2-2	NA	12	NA	CASSRNTGELFF	TGTGCCAGCAGCCGGAACACCGGGGAGCTGTTTTTT
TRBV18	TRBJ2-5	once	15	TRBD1	CASSPPRTGSETQYF	TGTGCCAGCTCACCGCCAAGGACAGGGTCAGAGACCCAGTACTTC
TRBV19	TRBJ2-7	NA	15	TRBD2	CASSIGLAGTYEQYF	TGTGCCAGTAGCATAGGACTAGCGGGAACCTACGAGCAGTACTTC
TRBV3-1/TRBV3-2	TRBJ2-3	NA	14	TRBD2	CASSQVSGKDTQYF	TGTGCCAGCAGCCAAGTTAGCGGGAAGGATACGCAGTATTTT
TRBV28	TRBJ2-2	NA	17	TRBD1	CASRGVGTGGNTGELFF	TGTGCCAGCAGAGGAGTCGGGACAGGGGGCAACACCGGGGAGCTGTTTTTT
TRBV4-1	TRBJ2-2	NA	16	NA	CASSRDWGRDTGELFF	TGCGCCAGCAGCCGGGATTGGGGCAGAGACACCGGGGAGCTGTTTTTT
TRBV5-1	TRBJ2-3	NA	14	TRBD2	CASSLASGRDTQYF	TGCGCCAGCAGCTTGGCTAGCGGGAGAGATACGCAGTATTTT
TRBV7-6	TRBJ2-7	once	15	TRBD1	CASSLGTGGSYEQYF	TGTGCCAGCAGCCTAGGGACAGGTGGGTCCTACGAGCAGTACTTC
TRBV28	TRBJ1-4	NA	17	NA	CASSLYGGGLTNEKLFF	TGTGCCAGCAGTTTATATGGGGGGGGACTCACTAATGAAAAACTGTTTTTT
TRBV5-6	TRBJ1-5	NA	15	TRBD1	CASSLMTGVNQPQHF	TGTGCCAGCAGCTTAATGACAGGGGTAAATCAGCCCCAGCATTTT
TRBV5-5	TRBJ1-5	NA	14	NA	CASSDMDIRQPQHF	TGTGCCAGCAGCGACATGGACATCCGGCAGCCCCAGCATTTT
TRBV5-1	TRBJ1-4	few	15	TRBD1	CASSGPGTGDEKLFF	TGCGCCAGCAGCGGCCCCGGGACAGGGGATGAAAAACTGTTTTTT
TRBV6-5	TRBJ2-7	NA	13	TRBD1	CASSYRGRYEQYF	TGTGCCAGCAGTTACAGGGGGCGTTACGAGCAGTACTTC
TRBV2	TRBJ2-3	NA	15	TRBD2	CASSERRGSTDTQYF	TGTGCCAGCAGTGAGAGGCGGGGGAGCACAGATACGCAGTATTTT
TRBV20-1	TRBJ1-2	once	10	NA	CSASGLGYTF	TGCAGTGCTTCAGGATTGGGCTACACCTTC
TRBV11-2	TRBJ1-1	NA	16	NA	CASSSTSGTQDTEAFF	TGTGCCAGCAGCTCCACATCCGGGACACAAGACACTGAAGCTTTCTTT
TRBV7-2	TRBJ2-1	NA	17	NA	CASSLGAGTPTYNEQFF	TGTGCCAGCAGCTTAGGCGCTGGGACTCCGACCTACAATGAGCAGTTCTTC
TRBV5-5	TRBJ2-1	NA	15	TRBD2	CASSFAREVYNEQFF	TGTGCCAGCAGCTTTGCTCGGGAGGTCTACAATGAGCAGTTCTTC
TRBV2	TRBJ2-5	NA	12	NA	CASRGYRETQYF	TGTGCCAGCAGGGGCTACAGGGAGACCCAGTACTTC
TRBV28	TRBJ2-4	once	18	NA	CASSLPSGGREAKNIQYF	TGTGCCAGCAGTTTGCCGAGTGGGGGGCGGGAGGCCAAAAACATTCAGTACTTC
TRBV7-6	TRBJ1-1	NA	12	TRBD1	CASSPLQGIAFF	TGTGCCAGCAGCCCCTTACAGGGGATAGCTTTCTTT
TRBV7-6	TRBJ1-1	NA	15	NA	CASSLDISGGTEAFF	TGTGCCAGCAGCTTAGATATTTCGGGGGGCACTGAAGCTTTCTTT
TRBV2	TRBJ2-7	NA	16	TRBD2	CASSKTDSGGSDEQYF	TGTGCCAGCAGTAAAACTGATAGCGGGGGCAGCGACGAGCAGTACTTC
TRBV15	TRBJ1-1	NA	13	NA	CATSRRVNTEAFF	TGTGCCACCAGCAGACGGGTTAACACTGAAGCTTTCTTT
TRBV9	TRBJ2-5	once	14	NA	CASSVDQAWETQYF	TGTGCCAGCAGCGTAGACCAGGCGTGGGAGACCCAGTACTTC
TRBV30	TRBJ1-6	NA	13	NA	CAWRTQMNSPLHF	TGTGCCTGGAGGACACAGATGAATTCACCCCTCCACTTT
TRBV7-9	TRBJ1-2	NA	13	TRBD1	CASSPGQGASYTF	TGTGCCAGCAGCCCCGGACAGGGGGCGAGCTACACCTTC
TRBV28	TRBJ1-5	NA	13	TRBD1	CASGTVAGLPQHF	TGTGCCAGCGGGACAGTGGCTGGGCTTCCCCAGCATTTT
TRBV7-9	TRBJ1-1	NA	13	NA	CASGNQGNTEAFF	TGTGCCAGCGGAAACCAGGGGAACACTGAAGCTTTCTTT
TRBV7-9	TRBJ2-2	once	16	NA	CASSSFGQGQHRGAVF	TGTGCCAGCAGCTCCTTTGGGCAGGGACAACACCGGGGAGCTGTTTTT
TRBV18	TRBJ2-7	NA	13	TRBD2	CASSPVELAEQYF	TGTGCCAGCTCACCGGTGGAACTAGCGGAGCAGTACTTC